Here is one TCR beta chain with its context. Its antigen is not identified. This sample was taken from a study of human T cells and chemical hapten exposure. Study-level findings and limits: Expanded TCRs produced significantly more large CDR3 similarity clusters than controls did. TCRs above 1 in 1000 frequency did not change with DPC sensitization.

Time point meaning: patch test 3, about 24 weeks after DPC sensitization. Regarding treatment: therapeutic diphenylcyclopropenone sensitization with weekly scalp DPC. The starting material, unfractionated whole blood, was used for total RNA extraction. V lost 5 bases, J lost 10 bases, and 11 bases lay in between. Germline assignment: CDR1 SGHTA and CDR2 FQGNSA. The CDR3 spans 11 residues. One entry per CDR3 protein, called by TCRdb with MiXCR from the RACE reads. The data hold some 90,000 distinct CDR3 sequences, with around 9.9% observed a single time. This sequence originates from a woman in her 30s with alopecia areata. Some clones in this sample may be carry-over from other donors' samples. The specimen was whole blood, collected in connection with sensitization to the hapten diphenylcyclopropenone (DPC). The chain is built from TRBV7-2 and TRBJ1-1; D is uncertain. The CDR3 region has the DNA TGTGCCAGCAGCCGAAGCCCTAGAGCTTTCTTT. As protein: CASSRSPRAFF.